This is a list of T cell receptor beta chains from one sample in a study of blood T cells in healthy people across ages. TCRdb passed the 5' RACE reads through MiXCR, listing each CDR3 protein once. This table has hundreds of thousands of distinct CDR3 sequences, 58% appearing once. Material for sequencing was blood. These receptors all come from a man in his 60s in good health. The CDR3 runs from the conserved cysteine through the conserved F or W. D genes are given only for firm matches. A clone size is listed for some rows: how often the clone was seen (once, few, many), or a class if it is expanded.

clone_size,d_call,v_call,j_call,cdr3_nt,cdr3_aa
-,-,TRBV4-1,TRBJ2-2,TGCGCCAGCAGCCAAGTACAGCCGTCAGGGAGACACACCGGGGAGCTGTTTTTT,CASSQVQPSGRHTGELFF
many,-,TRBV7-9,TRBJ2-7,TGCGCCAGCAGCCCTAGTGGGTACGAGCAGTACTTC,CASSPSGYEQYF
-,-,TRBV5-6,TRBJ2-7,TGTGCCAGCAGCCGATATGACGAGCAGTACTTC,CASSRYDEQYF
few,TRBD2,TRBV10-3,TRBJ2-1,TGTGCCACTGGCGGCGGGGGGGCCGAGAATGAGCAGTTCTTC,CATGGGGAENEQFF
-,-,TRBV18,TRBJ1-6,TGTGCCAGCTCACGGGGGGATCCTTTGAATTCACCCCTCCACTTT,CASSRGDPLNSPLHF
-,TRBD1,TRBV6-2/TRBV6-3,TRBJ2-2,TGTGCCAGCAGAACGGCGGACAGGGAGGACACCGGGGAGCTGTTTTTT,CASRTADREDTGELFF
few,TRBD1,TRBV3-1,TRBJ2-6,TGTGCCAGCAGCCGCCAGACAGGGTCTGGGGCCAACGTCCTGACTTTC,CASSRQTGSGANVLTF
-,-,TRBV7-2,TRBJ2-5,TGTGCCAGCAGCTTAGACAGTCTAGCAGAGACCCAGTACTTC,CASSLDSLAETQYF
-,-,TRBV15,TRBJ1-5,TGTGCCACCAGCAGAGACAGGGGCAATCAGCCCCAGCATTTT,CATSRDRGNQPQHF
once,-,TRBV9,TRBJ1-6,TGTGCCAGCAGCGTTTTGGACGGGTACAATTCACCCCTCCACTTT,CASSVLDGYNSPLHF
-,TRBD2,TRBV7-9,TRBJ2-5,TGTGCCAGCAGCTTTGGGACTAGCGGGGTTATGGAGACCCAGTACTTC,CASSFGTSGVMETQYF
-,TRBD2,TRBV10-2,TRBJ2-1,TGCGCCAGCAGTGAGGGGGGGAGGGGTCTGACGCCCTACAATGAGCAGTTCTTC,CASSEGGRGLTPYNEQFF
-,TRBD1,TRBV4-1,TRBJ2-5,TGCGCCAGCAGCCAAGTCACAGGGGGGCGGGAGACCCAGTACTTC,CASSQVTGGRETQYF
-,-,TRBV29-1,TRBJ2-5,TGCAGCGTGGGCCCGGTTTTGGAGACCCAGTACTTC,CSVGPVLETQYF